The clone carrying this TCR beta chain has just a few counts. Its antigen remains unknown. The sample belongs to a study of T-cell memory formation after mild COVID-19. TCRdb reprocessed the 5' RACE reads with MiXCR, giving one entry per CDR3 protein. The table records about 410,000 distinct CDR3 sequences, roughly 18% of them present only once. Germline values: CDR1 MDHEN, CDR2 SYDVKM. The CDR3 is 15 amino acids. Losses at the gene ends were 3 bases for V and 4 bases for J; bases not matched to a gene: 4. Study-level findings and limits: Contracting CD4+ clones lay largely in CM and EM, with CD8+ ones residing in EMRA.

The material sequenced was PBMCs or a T cell subset sorted from them (not recorded which). The rearrangement joins TRBV28 to TRBJ2-2; 8 bases align to TRBD1. The TCR comes from a man younger than 30 who had mild COVID-19 (a few samples of this study predate the infection). Cell type and time point are not known. CDR3 loop: CASSFRGRGTGELFF. CDR3 bases: TGTGCCAGCAGTTTCAGGGGGCGAGGCACCGGGGAGCTGTTTTTT.